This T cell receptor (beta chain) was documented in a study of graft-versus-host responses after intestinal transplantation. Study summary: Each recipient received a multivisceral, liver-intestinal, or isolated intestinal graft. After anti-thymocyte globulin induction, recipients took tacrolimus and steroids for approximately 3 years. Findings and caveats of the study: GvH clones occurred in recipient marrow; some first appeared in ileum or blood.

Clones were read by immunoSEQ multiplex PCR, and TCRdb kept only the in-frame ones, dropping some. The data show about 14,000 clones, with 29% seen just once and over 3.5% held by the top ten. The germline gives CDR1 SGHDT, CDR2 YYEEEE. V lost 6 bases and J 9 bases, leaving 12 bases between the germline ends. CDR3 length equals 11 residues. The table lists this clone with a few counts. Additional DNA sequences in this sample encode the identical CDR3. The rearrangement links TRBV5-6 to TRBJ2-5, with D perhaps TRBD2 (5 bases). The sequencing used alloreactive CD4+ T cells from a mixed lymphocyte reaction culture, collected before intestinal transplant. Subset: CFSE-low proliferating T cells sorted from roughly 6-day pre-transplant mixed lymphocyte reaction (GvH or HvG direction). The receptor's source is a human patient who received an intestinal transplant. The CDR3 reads CASKSYGAQYF. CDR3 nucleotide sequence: TGTGCCAGCAAATCCTACGGGGCCCAGTACTTC.